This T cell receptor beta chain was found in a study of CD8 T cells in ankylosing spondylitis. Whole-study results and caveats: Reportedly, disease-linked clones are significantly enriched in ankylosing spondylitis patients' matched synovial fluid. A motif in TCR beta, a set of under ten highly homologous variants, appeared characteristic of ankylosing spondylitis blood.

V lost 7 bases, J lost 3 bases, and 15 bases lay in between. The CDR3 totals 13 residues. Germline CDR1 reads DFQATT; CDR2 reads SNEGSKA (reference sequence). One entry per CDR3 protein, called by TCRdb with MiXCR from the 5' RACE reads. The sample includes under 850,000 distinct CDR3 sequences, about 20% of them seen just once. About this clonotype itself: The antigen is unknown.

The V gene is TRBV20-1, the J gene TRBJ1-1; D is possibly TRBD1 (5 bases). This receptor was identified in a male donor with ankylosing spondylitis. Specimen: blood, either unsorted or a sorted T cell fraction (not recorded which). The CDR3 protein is CSVISPGHTEAFF. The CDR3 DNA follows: TGCAGTGTTATCTCCCCGGGGCACACTGAAGCTTTCTTT.